This T cell receptor beta chain stems from a study of molecular identifiers for immune sequencing clone quantification. MiXCR, run by TCRdb on the PCR reads, gives a single entry per CDR3 protein. The table lists 300,000 to 400,000 distinct CDR3 sequences, over 20% of them singletons. In regard to this clonotype: This CDR3 is missing its conserved last phenylalanine or tryptophan, likely due to a read error. It is unclear where the CDR3 begins or ends on the DNA, so no DNA is shown, and the CDR3 is as TCRdb lists it.

The CDR3 extends over 17 residues, inclusive of both ends. Germline-derived CDR1 and CDR2 are LGHNA and YSLEER. The sequence came from a human donor in good health. Some libraries in this study had Jurkat cell RNA spiked in. The chain is built from TRBV4-3 and TRBJ1-5; TRBD1, the table's D call, lacks a check against the DNA. Sequencing used naive CD8+ T cells from blood, with Jurkat cell RNA spiked in. Subset meaning: FACS-sorted CD8+CD4-CCR7+CD45RA+ naive T cells. The CDR3 sequence: CASSQDRTGALNQPQRC.